Listed here are 10 T cell receptor beta chains from one sample, sequenced in a study of blood T cell repertoires in COVID-19. Generated by immunoSEQ multiplex PCR, the TCRdb table keeps only in-frame clones and is missing some. The sample holds about 60,000 clones; 72% are singletons and the top ten take 4% to 5.5%. Sequenced: peripheral blood. All receptors derive from a woman between 65 and 79 years old with COVID-19, enrolled during active disease.

This clone has only one observation. V usage is TRBV7-9 and J usage is TRBJ1-2; TRBD1 matches at 7 bases. Per germline, CDR1 SEHNR and CDR2 FQNEAQ (reference sequence). This CDR3 contains 12 residues. Unmatched junction bases numbered 5, after V lost 5 bases and J lost 8 bases. The CDR3 here is CASSKQGRGYTF. The DNA of the CDR3 is TGTGCCAGCAGCAAACAGGGGAGAGGCTACACCTTC.

The gene calls are TRBV5-5 and TRBJ1-6; TRBD1 might be the D (5 bases). The CDR3 is made up of 14 amino acids. Germline assignment: CDR1 SGHKS and CDR2 YYEKEE (reference sequence). The V and J ends lost 7 bases and 6 bases respectively, with 14 bases between them. DNA for the CDR3: TGTGCCAGCGGCCCCGGACAAATTAATTCACCCCTCCACTTT. It encodes CASGPGQINSPLHF.

This clone was seen a handful of times. An end of the junction does not agree with germline; a read error may underlie this. This chain joins TRBV7-2 and TRBJ1-5, with a tentative D call TRBD1 (6 bases). The CDR3 consists of 14 residues. Looked up from germline, CDR1 is SGHTA and CDR2 is FQGNSA. The CDR3 DNA is TGTGCCAGCAGCCCCACAGGGCCCTTTCAGCGCCAGCATTTT. Its translation: CASSPTGPFQRQHF.

V gene TRBV11-1 combines with J gene TRBJ2-3; 8 bases line up with TRBD2. Germline V lookup: CDR1 SGHAT, CDR2 FQDESV (reference sequence). The V and J ends lost 3 bases and 1 base, in that order; junction bases with no gene match: 3. The CDR3 runs 15 residues. The CDR3 DNA reads as TGTGCCAGCAGCTTTAAAGCGGGGGGCACAGATACGCAGTATTTT. This codes for CASSFKAGGTDTQYF.

The J gene is TRBJ1-2, the V gene TRBV6-6, with D unclear. Per the germline V gene, CDR1 is MNHNY and CDR2 is SVGAGI (reference sequence). V lost 6 bases and J 0 bases, leaving 14 bases between the germline ends. The CDR3 is made up of 15 amino acids. This CDR3 is CASSPGAWANYGYTF. CDR3 DNA sequence: TGTGCCAGCAGCCCTGGAGCGTGGGCTAACTATGGCTACACCTTC.

This chain connects TRBV16 to TRBJ1-2; a weak D match, TRBD1 (6 bases). The V gene's germline CDR1 is KGHSY and CDR2 FQNENV. Trimming pared 5 bases from V and 3 bases from J, leaving 7 bases between. The CDR3 contains 12 residues. In DNA form, the CDR3 reads TGTGCCAGCAGCAGACAGGACTATGGCTACACCTTC. Its protein product is CASSRQDYGYTF.

The rearrangement links TRBV19 to TRBJ2-3; the D gene is possibly TRBD2 (5 bases). The CDR3 covers 15 residues. V dropped 3 bases and J dropped 1 base, with 11 bases sitting between them. Germline V gene lookup returns CDR1 LNHDA and CDR2 SQIVND (reference sequence). Here the CDR3 DNA reads TGTGCCAGTAGTATTTCGGGATGGGGCACAGATACGCAGTATTTT. Amino acids: CASSISGWGTDTQYF.

The chain employs TRBV6-2 or TRBV6-3 and TRBJ2-3, with D maybe TRBD2 (6 bases). Germline CDR1 reads MNHEY; CDR2 reads SVGEGT. V was pared by 2 bases and J by 2 bases, with 14 bases between. CDR3 length: 16 residues. The CDR3, as DNA: TGTGCCAGCAGTTACGGTGAGGGAGGATACACAGATACGCAGTATTTT. As protein: CASSYGEGGYTDTQYF.

The chain carries TRBV5-4 and TRBJ2-3; TRBD2 aligns across 15 bases. CDR1 is SGHNT, CDR2 YYREEE, per germline (reference sequence). The CDR3 sequence is 18 residues long. The V and J ends lost 4 bases and 6 bases, in that order; junction bases with no gene match: 12. The CDR3 nucleotides read TGTGCCAGCAGCCGAAAAGGACTAGCGGGAGGGGTGGCTGATACGCAGTATTTT. This encodes CASSRKGLAGGVADTQYF. Together with reference TRBV5-4 and TRBJ2-3, the CDR3 gives the full variable domain: ETGVTQSPTHLIKTRGQQVTLRCSSQSGHNTVSWYQQALGQGPQFIFQYYREEENGRGNFPPRFSGLQFPNYSSELNVNALELDDSALYLCASSRKGLAGGVADTQYFGPGTRLTVL.

The J gene is TRBJ1-3, the V gene TRBV6-5; possible D gene TRBD1, 5 bases. Per the germline V gene, CDR1 is MNHEY and CDR2 is SVGAGI. The CDR3 runs 13 residues. The CDR3 coding sequence is TGTGGTGCGACAGTGGCCTCTGGAAACACCATATATTTT. Its translation is CGATVASGNTIYF.